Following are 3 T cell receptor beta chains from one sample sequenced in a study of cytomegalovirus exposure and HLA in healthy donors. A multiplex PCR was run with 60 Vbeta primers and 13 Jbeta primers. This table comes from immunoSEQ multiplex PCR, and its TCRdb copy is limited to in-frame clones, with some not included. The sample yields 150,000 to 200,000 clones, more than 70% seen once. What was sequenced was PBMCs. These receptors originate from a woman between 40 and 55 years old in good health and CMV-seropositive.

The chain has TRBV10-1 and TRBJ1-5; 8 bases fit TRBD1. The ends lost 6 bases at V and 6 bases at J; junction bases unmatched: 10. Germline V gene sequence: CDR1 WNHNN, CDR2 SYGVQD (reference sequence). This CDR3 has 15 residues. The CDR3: CASRHTTGAAQPQHF. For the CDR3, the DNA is TGCGCCAGCAGGCACACGACAGGGGCCGCTCAGCCCCAGCATTTT.

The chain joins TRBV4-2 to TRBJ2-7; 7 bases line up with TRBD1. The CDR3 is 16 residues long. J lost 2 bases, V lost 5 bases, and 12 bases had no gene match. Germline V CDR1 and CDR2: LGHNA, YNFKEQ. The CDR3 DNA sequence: TGTGCCAGCAGCGCTGACGAGGGGCAGGGGGCCTACGAGCAGTACTTC. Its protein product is CASSADEGQGAYEQYF.

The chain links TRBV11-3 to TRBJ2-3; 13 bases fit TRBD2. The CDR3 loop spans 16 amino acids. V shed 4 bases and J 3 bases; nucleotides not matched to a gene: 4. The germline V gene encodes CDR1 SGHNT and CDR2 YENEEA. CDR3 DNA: TGTGCCAGCAGCTCCGGACTAGCGGGAGCTACAGATACGCAGTATTTT. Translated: CASSSGLAGATDTQYF.